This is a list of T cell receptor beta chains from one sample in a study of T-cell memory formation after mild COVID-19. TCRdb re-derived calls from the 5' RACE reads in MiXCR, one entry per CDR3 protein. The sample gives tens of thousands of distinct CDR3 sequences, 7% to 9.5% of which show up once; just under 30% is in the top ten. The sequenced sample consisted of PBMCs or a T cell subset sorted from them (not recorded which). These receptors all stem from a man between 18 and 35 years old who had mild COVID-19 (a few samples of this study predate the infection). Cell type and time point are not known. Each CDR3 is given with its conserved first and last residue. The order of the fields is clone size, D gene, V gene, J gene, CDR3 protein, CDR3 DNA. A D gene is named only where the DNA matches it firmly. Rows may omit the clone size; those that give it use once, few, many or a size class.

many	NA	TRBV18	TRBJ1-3	CASSPGEGNTIYF	TGTGCCAGCTCACCAGGGGAAGGAAACACCATATATTTT
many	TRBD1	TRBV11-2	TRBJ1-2	CASSPGTGYGYTF	TGTGCCAGCAGCCCCGGGACAGGGTATGGCTACACCTTC
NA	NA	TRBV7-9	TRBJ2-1	CASSSRRGTEFF	TGTGCCAGCAGCTCGAGAAGGGGGACCGAGTTCTTC
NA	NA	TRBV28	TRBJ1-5	CASGTDQPQHF	TGTGCCAGCGGGACGGATCAGCCCCAGCATTTT
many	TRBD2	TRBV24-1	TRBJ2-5	CATSTLLAGGETQYF	TGTGCCACCAGTACTCTTCTAGCGGGGGGCGAGACCCAGTACTTC
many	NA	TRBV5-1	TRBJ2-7	CASSLDSRRGEQYF	TGCGCCAGCAGCTTGGATAGCAGAAGGGGCGAGCAGTACTTC
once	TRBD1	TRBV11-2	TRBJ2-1	CASSLLGGQGMLVGYNEQFF	TGTGCCAGCAGCCTATTAGGGGGACAGGGGATGTTGGTTGGGTACAATGAGCAGTTCTTC
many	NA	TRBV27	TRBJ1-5	CASSLGSNQPQHF	TGTGCCAGCAGTTTGGGTAGCAATCAGCCCCAGCATTTT
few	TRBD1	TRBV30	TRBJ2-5	CAWSVLVGRGRETQYF	TGTGCCTGGAGTGTTTTAGTGGGCAGGGGGCGGGAGACCCAGTACTTC
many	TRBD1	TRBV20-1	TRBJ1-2	CSASLSPTGGDGYTF	TGCAGTGCTAGCCTATCTCCTACAGGGGGGGACGGCTACACCTTC
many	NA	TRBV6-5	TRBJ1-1	CASTGLLATEAFF	TGTGCCAGCACGGGGTTATTAGCCACTGAAGCTTTCTTT
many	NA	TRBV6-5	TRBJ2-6	CASSYSGRLSGANVLTF	TGTGCCAGCAGTTACTCGGGCAGACTCTCTGGGGCCAACGTCCTGACTTTC
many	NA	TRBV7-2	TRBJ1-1	CASSSTRGTGKAFF	TGTGCCAGCAGCTCAACCCGCGGAACTGGGAAAGCTTTCTTT
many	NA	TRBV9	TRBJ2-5	CASSGGMYQETQYF	TGTGCCAGCTCTGGCGGGATGTACCAAGAGACCCAGTACTTC
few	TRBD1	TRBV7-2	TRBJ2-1	CASSLRGQGRDEQFF	TGTGCCAGCAGCCTAAGAGGACAGGGGCGGGATGAGCAGTTCTTC
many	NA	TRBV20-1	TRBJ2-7	CSATPIAGPGGYYEQYF	TGCAGTGCAACTCCGATTGCGGGGCCCGGAGGGTACTACGAGCAGTACTTC
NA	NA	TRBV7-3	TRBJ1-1	CASSLGGGNTEAFF	TGTGCCAGCAGCTTAGGAGGGGGGAACACTGAAGCTTTCTTT
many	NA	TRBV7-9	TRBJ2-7	CASSFRRTSRAIYEQYF	TGTGCCAGCAGCTTCCGGCGAACCAGTCGGGCCATCTACGAGCAGTACTTC
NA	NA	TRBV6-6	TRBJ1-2	CASSYSMPGQGRKGYTF	TGTGCCAGCAGTTACTCGATGCCAGGGCAGGGTCGAAAGGGCTACACCTTC
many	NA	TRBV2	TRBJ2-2	CASRVREAGELFF	TGTGCCAGCAGGGTCAGGGAGGCCGGGGAGCTGTTTTTT
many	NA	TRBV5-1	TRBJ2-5	CASARGSSETQYF	TGCGCCAGCGCCCGGGGGAGCTCCGAGACCCAGTACTTC
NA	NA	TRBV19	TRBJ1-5	CASTQRSLDSNQPQHF	TGTGCCAGTACACAAAGGTCGTTAGATAGCAATCAGCCCCAGCATTTT
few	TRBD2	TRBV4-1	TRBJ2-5	CASSPGLAGTQETQYF	TGCGCCAGCAGCCCCGGACTAGCGGGGACTCAAGAGACCCAGTACTTC
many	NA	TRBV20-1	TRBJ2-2	CSGGNPGTGELFF	TGCAGTGGGGGTAATCCGGGGACCGGGGAGCTGTTTTTT
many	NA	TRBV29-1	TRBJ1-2	CSAGQRNYGYTF	TGCAGCGCCGGACAGAGAAACTATGGCTACACCTTC
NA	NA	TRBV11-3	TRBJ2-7	CASSLGTLDEQYF	TGTGCCAGCAGCTTAGGGACTTTGGACGAGCAGTACTTC
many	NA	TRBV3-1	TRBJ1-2	CASSHSWDDVGYTF	TGTGCCAGCAGCCATTCCTGGGATGACGTTGGCTACACCTTC
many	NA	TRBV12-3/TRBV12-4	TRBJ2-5	CASSRQAQYF	TGTGCCAGCAGCCGTCAGGCCCAGTACTTC
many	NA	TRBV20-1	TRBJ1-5	CSARPGQFRNQPQHF	TGCAGTGCTAGACCCGGACAGTTTCGCAATCAGCCCCAGCATTTT